This T cell receptor beta chain was documented in a study of blood T cell repertoires in COVID-19. About the study: PBMCs, B-cell-depleted T cells, or T cells were the source of the cDNA or gDNA that made up the material.

Germline V CDR1 and CDR2: MRHNA, SNTAGT. The CDR3 is 14 amino acids. V lost 4 bases to trimming and J lost 3 bases; unmatched junction nucleotides: 4. Repertoires were generated with immunoSEQ multiplex PCR, while TCRdb's copy carries only in-frame clones and drops some. This sample has fewer than 35,000 clones, with around 83% found just once. Sequenced: peripheral blood. The chain employs TRBV6-4 and TRBJ2-3; 7 bases agree with TRBD2. This TCR was sampled from a human donor in a cohort sampled during active COVID-19. The CDR3: CASSVNGGTDTQYF. The CDR3 nucleotides are TGTGCCAGCAGTGTTAACGGGGGGACAGATACGCAGTATTTT.